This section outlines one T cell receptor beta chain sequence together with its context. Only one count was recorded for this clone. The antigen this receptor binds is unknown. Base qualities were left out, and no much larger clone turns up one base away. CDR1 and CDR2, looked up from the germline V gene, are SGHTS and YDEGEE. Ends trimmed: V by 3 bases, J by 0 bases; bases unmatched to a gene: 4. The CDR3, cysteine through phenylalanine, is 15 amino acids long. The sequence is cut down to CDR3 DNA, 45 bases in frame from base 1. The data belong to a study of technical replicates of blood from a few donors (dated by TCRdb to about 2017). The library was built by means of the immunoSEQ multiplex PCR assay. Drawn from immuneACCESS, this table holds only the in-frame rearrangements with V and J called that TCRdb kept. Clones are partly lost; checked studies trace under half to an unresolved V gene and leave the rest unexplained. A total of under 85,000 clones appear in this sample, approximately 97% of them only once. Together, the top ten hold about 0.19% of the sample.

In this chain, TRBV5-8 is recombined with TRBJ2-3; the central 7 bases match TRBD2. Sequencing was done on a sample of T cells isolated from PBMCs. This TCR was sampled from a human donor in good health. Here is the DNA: TGTGCCAGCAGCTCGGGACTATCGAGCACAGATACGCAGTATTTT. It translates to CASSSGLSSTDTQYF.